This TCR beta chain was profiled in a study of shared clonotypes between healthy human individuals. Germline V gives CDR1 SGHTA, CDR2 FQGNSA. The V end lost 5 bases, the J end lost 9 bases, and 14 bases lay between the germline ends. This CDR3 has 12 amino acids. The data were produced by immunoSEQ multiplex PCR, yet TCRdb's version contains in-frame clones alone and is incomplete. The data hold about 2.3 million clones, with just under 95% observed a single time. Material: naive CD4+ T cells from PBMCs. Subset meaning: CD45RA+ positively selected. The V call is TRBV7-2, the J call TRBJ2-7; no firm D call. The TCR originated in a man between 18 and 35 years old in good health. Some clones in this sample may be carry-over from other donors' samples. DNA of the CDR3: TGTGCCAGCAGCCCCCTAGGAATGGGGCAGTACTTC. It is translated as CASSPLGMGQYF.